The subject of this entry is one T cell receptor beta chain. Its target is unknown. This entry comes from a study of STAT3 mutations in large granular lymphocyte leukemia. Study-wide context: Roughly two fifths of treated T-LGLL patients showed hematologic response to immunosuppression. Overall study findings and caveats: A small but highly pathogenic clone may have been missed. TCR clonotype switching after therapy occurred in about 30% of the 18 patients. Every T-LGLL patient had at least one immunodominant TCRbeta clonotype.

Average productive template count per sample was approximately 40,000. The data were produced by immunoSEQ multiplex PCR, yet TCRdb's version contains in-frame clones alone and is incomplete. The sample lists about 9,100 clones, roughly 90% occurring once. V was cut by 4 bases and J by 6 bases, with 13 bases left in between. The germline CDR1 and CDR2 sequences are SGDLS and YYNGEE. This CDR3 contains 13 residues. This clonotype was obtained from a man between 60 and 70 years old with T-cell large granular lymphocyte leukemia. Some clones in this sample may be carry-over from other donors' samples. Input material: peripheral blood mononuclear cells. V gene TRBV9 combines with J gene TRBJ1-2; a weak D match, TRBD1 (5 bases). CDR3 sequence: CASSSSGDDGYTF. The CDR3 nucleotides are TGTGCCAGCAGCTCCTCGGGGGATGATGGCTACACCTTC. The whole variable domain, filled in from reference TRBV9 and TRBJ1-2, reads DSGVTQTPKHLITATGQRVTLRCSPRSGDLSVYWYQQSLDQGLQFLIQYYNGEERAKGNILERFSAQQFPDLHSELNLSSLELGDSALYFCASSSSGDDGYTFGSGTRLTVV.